These 27 T cell receptor beta chains share one sample of origin, sequenced in a study of blood T cell repertoires in COVID-19. This table comes from immunoSEQ multiplex PCR, and its TCRdb copy is limited to in-frame clones, with some not included. The profile shows around 40,000 clones, about 94% of them singletons. Material: peripheral blood. The receptors were gathered from a human donor with active COVID-19. The donor label of this sample is uncertain.

V gene TRBV25-1 combines with J gene TRBJ1-1; D is perhaps TRBD1 (5 bases). The germline CDR1 and CDR2 sequences are MGHDK and SYGVNS. The CDR3 totals 17 residues. The V end was cut by 0 bases, the J end by 4 bases, with 18 bases between. DNA for the CDR3: TGTGCCAGCAGTGAATACCGTCCGGGCAGGGTGTTCACTGAAGCTTTCTTT. Its protein product is CASSEYRPGRVFTEAFF.

This chain connects TRBV18 to TRBJ2-2, with TRBD1 matching over 9 bases. Looked up from germline, CDR1 is KGHSH and CDR2 is LQKENI. Unmatched junction bases numbered 5, after V lost 6 bases and J lost 3 bases. This CDR3 region has 15 residues. The CDR3 DNA reads as TGTGCCAGCTCTCTCCGGGACAGGGACACCGGGGAGCTGTTTTTT. As protein: CASSLRDRDTGELFF.

V and J are TRBV5-1 and TRBJ2-7; D might be TRBD2 (7 bases). Trimming cost V 0 bases and J 0 bases, with 13 bases left between them. Germline values: CDR1 SGHRS, CDR2 YFSETQ. The length of the CDR3 is 16 residues. CDR3 coding DNA: TGCGCCAGCAGCTTGGGCGGGGGCAGAAACTCCTACGAGCAGTACTTC. The encoded protein is CASSLGGGRNSYEQYF.

The J gene is TRBJ1-2, the V gene TRBV10-3; D perhaps matches TRBD1 (5 bases). Germline-derived CDR1 and CDR2 are ENHRY and SYGVKD. The CDR3 has 14 amino acids. Trimming took off 4 bases at V and 2 bases at J, with 11 bases between the two ends. The CDR3 DNA is TGTGCCATCAGTGTGCTTTCAGGGAACTATGGCTACACCTTC. This translates into CAISVLSGNYGYTF.

V and J are TRBV18 and TRBJ1-5, with D possibly TRBD1 on 5 matching bases. CDR3 length equals 14 residues. Germline-derived CDR1 and CDR2 are KGHSH and LQKENI. V was shortened by 6 bases and J by 1 base, with 10 bases between the two germline ends. In nucleotides, the CDR3 is TGTGCCAGCTCGGGGGGAGGGAGCAATCAGCCCCAGCATTTT. Amino acids: CASSGGGSNQPQHF.

This chain joins TRBV3-1 (or the pseudogene TRBV3-2) and TRBJ2-2; D is unclear. CDR3 length: 13 amino acids. V dropped 7 bases and J dropped 4 bases, with 10 bases sitting between them. Germline CDR1 is LGHDT and CDR2 is YNNKEL (reference sequence). CDR3 amino acids: CASKKEITGELFF. The CDR3, as DNA: TGTGCCAGCAAAAAGGAGATCACCGGGGAGCTGTTTTTT.

V usage is TRBV10-3 and J usage is TRBJ2-1; no clear D. This CDR3 comprises 11 residues. Germline CDR1 is ENHRY and CDR2 is SYGVKD. Trimming took off 4 bases at V and 8 bases at J, with 6 bases between the two ends. The CDR3 nucleotides are TGTGCCATCAGTGCTGGAGATGAGCAGTTCTTC. Translated, it gives CAISAGDEQFF.

The chain couples TRBV7-9 to TRBJ1-2, with 7 bases identical to TRBD1. Germline V gene lookup returns CDR1 SEHNR and CDR2 FQNEAQ (reference sequence). J was trimmed by 0 bases and V by 2 bases; bases with no gene match: 6. This CDR3 is built from 16 residues. The CDR3 reads CASSLIPGTANYGYTF. CDR3 DNA: TGTGCCAGCAGCTTAATCCCCGGGACAGCTAACTATGGCTACACCTTC.

The genes are TRBV11-3 and TRBJ1-1; perhaps TRBD1 as D (5 bases). The germline CDR1 and CDR2 sequences are SGHNT and YENEEA. The CDR3 consists of 14 residues. Trimming pared 8 bases from V and 6 bases from J, leaving 19 bases between. For the CDR3, the DNA is TGTGCCAGCGCCACAACTGAAGGGGAAGCTGAAGCTTTCTTT. Encoded protein: CASATTEGEAEAFF.

By share, this clone ranks as medium-sized (0.01 to 0.1%). The rearrangement uses TRBV4-3 and TRBJ2-2, with a possible D match to TRBD1 (6 bases). V lost 1 base, J lost 6 bases, and 18 bases lay in between. The germline CDR1 and CDR2 sequences are LGHNA and YSLEER. This CDR3 has 17 amino acids. Here the CDR3 DNA reads TGCGCCAGCAGCCAAGGTCCAGGGGTTAGTCGTCCCGGGGAGCTGTTTTTT. Translated, it gives CASSQGPGVSRPGELFF.

This chain connects TRBV5-1 to TRBJ1-6, with D unresolved. Germline assignment: CDR1 SGHRS and CDR2 YFSETQ. Trimming shortened V by 4 bases and J by 8 bases, and 13 bases separated the two germline ends. The CDR3 contains 14 residues. In DNA, the CDR3 is TGCGCCAGCAGCAGAGGAGGGAGAGATTCACCCCTCCACTTT. Its translation: CASSRGGRDSPLHF.

This clone was recorded only once. This chain uses TRBV29-1 with TRBJ2-7; 7 bases line up with TRBD1. This CDR3 contains 13 residues. Germline V lookup: CDR1 SQVTM, CDR2 ANQGSEA. Trimming at V came to 7 bases and at J to 5 bases, leaving 11 bases not matched to a gene. CDR3: CSGWTGLEDEQYF. The CDR3 nucleotides read TGCAGCGGGTGGACAGGCCTAGAGGACGAGCAGTACTTC.

V gene TRBV28 combines with J gene TRBJ2-6; the D gene is possibly TRBD1 (6 bases). Germline CDR1 reads MDHEN; CDR2 reads SYDVKM. The CDR3 has 15 residues. The V end was cut by 5 bases, the J end by 4 bases, with 12 bases between. CDR3 nucleotides: TGTGCCAGCAGTAAAACAGGGTCCGGGGCCAACGTCCTGACTTTC. This codes for CASSKTGSGANVLTF.

This chain joins TRBV10-2 and TRBJ2-5; 7 bases align to TRBD1. CDR3 length: 12 residues. Germline V gene sequence: CDR1 WSHSY, CDR2 SAAADI. Trimming at V came to 6 bases and at J to 4 bases, leaving 2 bases not matched to a gene. In DNA form, the CDR3 reads TGCGCCAGCAGGACAGGGATAGAGACCCAGTACTTC. Its protein product is CASRTGIETQYF.

Here the CDR3 reads CASSVQAYEQYF. Here the CDR3 DNA reads TGTGCCAGCAGCGTACAGGCGTACGAGCAGTACTTC. The chain links TRBV7-2 to TRBJ2-7, with TRBD1 as a possible D gene (5 bases). The CDR3 sequence is 12 residues long. The germline V gene has CDR1 SGHTA and CDR2 FQGNSA. V was trimmed by 5 bases and J by 4 bases, leaving 9 bases between them.

This clone was seen a single time. The chain has TRBV18 and TRBJ1-2; a weak D match, TRBD1 (5 bases). The CDR3 loop spans 13 amino acids. Germline V CDR1 and CDR2: KGHSH, LQKENI. The V end lost 2 bases, the J end lost 3 bases, and 7 bases lay between the germline ends. As DNA, the CDR3 is TGTGCCAGCTCACCAGGGGCGGACTATGGCTACACCTTC. This codes for CASSPGADYGYTF.

The chain couples TRBV7-2 to TRBJ2-3; a weak D match, TRBD2 (5 bases). This CDR3 is 14 amino acids long. V lost 4 bases, J lost 6 bases, and 14 bases lay in between. Germline assignment: CDR1 SGHTA and CDR2 FQGNSA. The DNA of the CDR3 is TGTGCCAGCAGCTCACTTCTTCCGGGGGATACGCAGTATTTT. Protein: CASSSLLPGDTQYF.

The chain couples TRBV19 to TRBJ2-7; possibly TRBD1 for D (5 bases). CDR3 length: 17 amino acids. Germline-derived CDR1 and CDR2 are LNHDA and SQIVND (reference sequence). V gave up 3 bases and J gave up 6 bases, with 24 bases separating them. CDR3 region: CASSIYPGTGFEVEQYF. The CDR3, as DNA: TGTGCCAGTAGTATTTACCCGGGTACAGGCTTCGAGGTCGAGCAGTACTTC.

The chain is built from TRBV14 and TRBJ2-7, with D perhaps TRBD2 (6 bases). The CDR3 covers 14 residues. The V and J ends lost 1 base and 2 bases respectively, with 9 bases between them. The V gene's germline CDR1 is SGHDN and CDR2 FVKESK. DNA for the CDR3: TGTGCCAGCAGCCAAGGCGGGACTCCCTACGAGCAGTACTTC. This translates into CASSQGGTPYEQYF.

The gene calls are TRBV18 and TRBJ1-1; possible D gene TRBD1, 5 bases. CDR3 size: 14 residues. Trimming pared 0 bases from V and 8 bases from J, leaving 13 bases between. Germline V gives CDR1 KGHSH, CDR2 LQKENI. In DNA form, the CDR3 reads TGTGCCAGCTCACCACCAGAGGCAGGGAGGGAAGCTTTCTTT. Its translation: CASSPPEAGREAFF. The full variable domain, its missing parts supplied by reference TRBV18 and TRBJ1-1, is NAGVMQNPRHLVRRRGQEARLRCSPMKGHSHVYWYRQLPEEGLKFMVYLQKENIIDESGMPKERFSAEFPKEGPSILRIQQVVRGDSAAYFCASSPPEAGREAFFGQGTRLTVV.

The genes are TRBV7-2 and TRBJ1-3, with D perhaps TRBD1 (5 bases). The germline V and J ends were trimmed by 4 bases and 0 bases, with 10 bases remaining between them. The CDR3 spans 15 residues. Germline CDR1 is SGHTA and CDR2 is FQGNSA. The CDR3 loop reads CASSSDRGSGNTIYF. Written as DNA, the CDR3 is TGTGCCAGCAGCTCCGACAGAGGCTCTGGAAACACCATATATTTT.

The V call is TRBV6-5, the J call TRBJ2-7, with TRBD1 matching over 7 bases. The length of the CDR3 is 14 residues. V lost 6 bases, J lost 3 bases, and 8 bases stayed unmatched. Germline V gene data show CDR1 as MNHEY and CDR2 as SVGAGI. Here the CDR3 DNA reads TGTGCCAGCAGACTTAGACGGGACAGCTACGAGCAGTACTTC. Residues: CASRLRRDSYEQYF.

The chain uses TRBV19 and TRBJ2-5, with D possibly matching TRBD1 (6 bases). V lost 3 bases to trimming and J lost 2 bases, with 16 bases between them. The CDR3 covers 16 residues. Germline CDR1 is LNHDA and CDR2 is SQIVND (reference sequence). CDR3 DNA: TGTGCCAGTAGTATTTCGGGTACGAGGGGGCAAGAGACCCAGTACTTC. Its protein product is CASSISGTRGQETQYF.

The J gene is TRBJ2-7, the V gene TRBV11-2; possible D gene TRBD2, 6 bases. Deletions cut 1 base from V and 4 bases from J, with 14 bases between. CDR1 SGHAT and CDR2 FQNNGV come from the germline V gene. There are 15 residues in the CDR3. CDR3 in amino acids: CASSLVGGSRYEQYF. CDR3 nucleotides: TGTGCCAGCAGCTTAGTAGGAGGGAGCCGTTACGAGCAGTACTTC.

The chain recombines TRBV5-1 with TRBJ1-4; 7 positions match TRBD1. Germline V gene data show CDR1 as SGHRS and CDR2 as YFSETQ. This CDR3 contains 16 residues. The J segment lost 5 bases and the V segment lost 2 bases, leaving 9 bases of the junction unmatched. The CDR3 is CASSFAPGQQNEKLFF. The CDR3 DNA is TGCGCCAGCAGCTTCGCCCCGGGACAGCAAAATGAAAAACTGTTTTTT.

A single count supports this clone. This chain uses TRBV19 with TRBJ1-1, with 9 bases that match TRBD1. Germline CDR1 is LNHDA and CDR2 is SQIVND (reference sequence). With V trimmed by 4 bases and J by 0 bases, 9 bases remained unmatched. CDR3 length: 17 residues. CDR3 nucleotide sequence: TGTGCCAGTAGTAAATTACCGGGACAGGGTTTGAACACTGAAGCTTTCTTT. It encodes CASSKLPGQGLNTEAFF.

The V call is TRBV3-1 (or the pseudogene TRBV3-2), the J call TRBJ2-1, with D unresolved. This CDR3 has 17 residues. CDR1 is LGHDT, CDR2 YNNKEL, per germline (reference sequence). V shed 1 base and J shed 6 bases, with 19 bases lying between them. The CDR3 region has the DNA TGTGCCAGCAGCCAAGGGGCGTATAGTGGCAGTTTCAATGAGCAGTTCTTC. Translation: CASSQGAYSGSFNEQFF.